This T cell receptor (beta chain) was sequenced for a study of cytomegalovirus exposure and HLA in healthy donors. Study-level points and caveats: The study recorded fewer than 200 TCR beta chains that were cytomegalovirus-associated. Because they were indistinguishable, some V segments, including TRBV6-2 and TRBV6-3, were excluded.

A note on this clone: What it recognizes is unknown.

In germline, CDR1 is SGHRS, CDR2 YFSETQ. V was cut by 4 bases and J by 5 bases, with 7 bases left in between. The CDR3 contains 11 residues. PCR amplification relied on 60 Vbeta primers (plus 13 Jbeta primers). Sequencing was performed with immunoSEQ multiplex PCR; in TCRdb, only in-frame clones are kept and a portion is missing. The sample includes about 100,000 clones, around 74% of them seen just once. The J gene is TRBJ2-7, the V gene TRBV5-1, with D perhaps TRBD2 (5 bases). The receptor was isolated from a man in his forties in good health and CMV-seropositive. Sequenced: PBMCs. The CDR3: CASSLGNEQYF. CDR3 coding DNA: TGCGCCAGCAGCCTCGGGAACGAGCAGTACTTC.